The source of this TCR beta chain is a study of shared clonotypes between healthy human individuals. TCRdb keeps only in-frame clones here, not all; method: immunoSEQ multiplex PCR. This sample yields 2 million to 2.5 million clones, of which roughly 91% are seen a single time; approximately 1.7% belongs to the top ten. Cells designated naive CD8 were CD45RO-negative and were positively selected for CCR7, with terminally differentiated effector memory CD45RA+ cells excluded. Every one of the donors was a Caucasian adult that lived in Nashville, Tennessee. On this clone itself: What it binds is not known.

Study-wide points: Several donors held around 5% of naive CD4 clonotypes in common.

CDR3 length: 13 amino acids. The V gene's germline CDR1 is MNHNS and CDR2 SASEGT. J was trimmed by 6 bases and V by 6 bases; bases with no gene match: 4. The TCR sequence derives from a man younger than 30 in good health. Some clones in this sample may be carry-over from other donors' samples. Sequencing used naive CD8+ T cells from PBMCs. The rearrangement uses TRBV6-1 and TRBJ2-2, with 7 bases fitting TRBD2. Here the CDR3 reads CASRPGGSGELFF. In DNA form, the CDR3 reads TGTGCCAGCAGACCCGGGGGGTCCGGGGAGCTGTTTTTT.